The 5 T cell receptor beta chains below were found in one sample sequenced in a study of T cell responses to AZD1222 COVID-19 vaccine. Sequencing used immunoSEQ multiplex PCR; TCRdb keeps in-frame clones, though not all of them. The sample shows some 100,000 clones, 92% of them seen only once. The sample here was peripheral blood, taken 28 days after the second AZD1222 dose. The receptor set was obtained from an adult who received the AZD1222 COVID-19 vaccine.

The CDR3 DNA reads TGCGCCAGCAGCCTAACTGGAGGGCCTTATAGCAATCAGCCCCAGCATTTT. Amino acid sequence: CASSLTGGPYSNQPQHF. This chain links TRBV4-1 with TRBJ1-5; D remains unclear. The germline CDR1 and CDR2 sequences are MGHRA and YSYEKL. The CDR3 runs 17 residues. V was trimmed by 4 bases and J by 0 bases, leaving 16 bases between them.

V gene TRBV28 combines with J gene TRBJ2-3, with 7 bases fitting TRBD1. The CDR3 consists of 14 residues. Germline values: CDR1 MDHEN, CDR2 SYDVKM. The junction had 9 bases not matched to a gene; V was cut back by 6 bases and J by 6 bases. The CDR3 DNA sequence: TGTGCCAGCAGACGGACAGGTCTGATGGATACGCAGTATTTT. Amino acid sequence: CASRRTGLMDTQYF.

Here the CDR3 DNA reads TGTGCCAGCACCGGCGGCAATCAGCCCCAGCATTTT. It encodes CASTGGNQPQHF. J is TRBJ1-5 and V is TRBV6-6; no reliable D call. V was clipped by 7 bases and J by 2 bases, with 6 bases between them. Germline loops: CDR1 MNHNY, CDR2 SVGAGI (reference sequence). CDR3 length equals 12 residues.

The CDR3 region has the DNA TGTGCCAGTAGTATATCCGGCGGGGGAACCACAGATACGCAGTATTTT. This codes for CASSISGGGTTDTQYF. V and J are TRBV19 and TRBJ2-3; TRBD2 matches 7 bases. Losses at the gene ends were 2 bases for V and 2 bases for J; bases not matched to a gene: 7. Germline CDR1 reads LNHDA; CDR2 reads SQIVND (reference sequence). CDR3 size: 16 residues.

The count of this clone is one. The gene calls are TRBV6-6 and TRBJ1-4; D remains ambiguous. The CDR3 is 16 amino acids. Trimming stripped 0 bases from V and 0 bases from J, with 8 bases between. Germline CDR1 and CDR2: MNHNY and SVGAGI (reference sequence). As DNA, the CDR3 is TGTGCCAGCAGTTACTCGGAGCTGGCAACTAATGAAAAACTGTTTTTT. Encoded protein: CASSYSELATNEKLFF.